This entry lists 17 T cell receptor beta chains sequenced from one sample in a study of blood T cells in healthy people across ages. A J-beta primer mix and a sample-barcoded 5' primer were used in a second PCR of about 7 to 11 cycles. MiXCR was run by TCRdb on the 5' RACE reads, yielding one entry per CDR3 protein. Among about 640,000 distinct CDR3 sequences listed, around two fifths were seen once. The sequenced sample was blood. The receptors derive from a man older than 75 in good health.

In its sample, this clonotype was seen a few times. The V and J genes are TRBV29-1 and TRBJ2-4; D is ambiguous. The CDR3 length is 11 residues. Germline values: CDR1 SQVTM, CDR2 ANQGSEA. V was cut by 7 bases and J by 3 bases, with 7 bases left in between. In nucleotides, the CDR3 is TGCAGCGCACTACTCAAAAACATTCAGTACTTC. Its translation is CSALLKNIQYF.

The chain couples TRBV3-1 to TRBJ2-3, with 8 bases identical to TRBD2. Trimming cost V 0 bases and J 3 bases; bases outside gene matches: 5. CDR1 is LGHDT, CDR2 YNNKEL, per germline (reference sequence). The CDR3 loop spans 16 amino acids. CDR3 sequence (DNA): TGTGCCAGCAGCCAAGATGGTAGCGGGGTGACAGATACGCAGTATTTT. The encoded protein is CASSQDGSGVTDTQYF.

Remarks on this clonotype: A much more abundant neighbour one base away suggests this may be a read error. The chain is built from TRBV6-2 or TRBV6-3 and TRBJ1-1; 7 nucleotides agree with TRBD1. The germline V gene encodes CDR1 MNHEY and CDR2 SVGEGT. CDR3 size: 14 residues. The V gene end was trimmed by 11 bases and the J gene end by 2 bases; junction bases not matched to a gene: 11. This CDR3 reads CAGGKTGPNTEAFF. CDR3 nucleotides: TGTGCCGGCGGCAAGACAGGGCCCAACACTGAAGCTTTCTTT.

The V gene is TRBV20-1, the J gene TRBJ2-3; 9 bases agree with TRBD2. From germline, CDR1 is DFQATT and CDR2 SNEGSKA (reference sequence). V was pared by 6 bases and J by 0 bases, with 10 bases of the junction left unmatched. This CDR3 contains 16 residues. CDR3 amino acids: CSAPPPAGGSTDTQYF. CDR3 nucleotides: TGCAGTGCCCCACCCCCGGCGGGGGGGAGCACAGATACGCAGTATTTT.

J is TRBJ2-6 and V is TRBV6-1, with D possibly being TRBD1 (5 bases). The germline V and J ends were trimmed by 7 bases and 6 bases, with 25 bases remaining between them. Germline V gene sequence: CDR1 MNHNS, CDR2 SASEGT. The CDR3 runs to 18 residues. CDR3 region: CASTINGHANFKANVLTF. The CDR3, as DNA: TGTGCCAGCACCATAAACGGACACGCCAACTTTAAGGCCAACGTCCTGACTTTC.

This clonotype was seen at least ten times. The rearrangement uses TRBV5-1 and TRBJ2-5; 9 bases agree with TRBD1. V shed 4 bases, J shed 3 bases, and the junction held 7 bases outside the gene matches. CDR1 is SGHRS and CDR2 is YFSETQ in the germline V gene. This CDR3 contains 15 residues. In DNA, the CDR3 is TGCGCCAGCAGCCAACAGGGGGCCGGTAAAGAGACCCAGTACTTC. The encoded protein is CASSQQGAGKETQYF.

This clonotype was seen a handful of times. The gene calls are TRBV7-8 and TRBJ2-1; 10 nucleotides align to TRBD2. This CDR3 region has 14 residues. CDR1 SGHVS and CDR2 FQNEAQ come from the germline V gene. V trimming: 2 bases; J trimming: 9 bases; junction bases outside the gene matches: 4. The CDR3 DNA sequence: TGTGCCAGCAGCTTACTAGCGGGAGCCGGTGAGCAGTTCTTC. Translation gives CASSLLAGAGEQFF.

CDR3 sequence (DNA): TGTGCCACCAGTGACCCCGGCAGTGGCAATGAGCAGTTCTTC. Its translation is CATSDPGSGNEQFF. The rearrangement uses TRBV24-1 and TRBJ2-1; D is undetermined. This CDR3 region has 14 residues. The V end was cut by 4 bases, the J end by 6 bases, with 12 bases between. Germline V gives CDR1 KGHDR, CDR2 SFDVKD.

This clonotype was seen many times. CDR3 region: CSVESTGQGKNIQYF. CDR3 nucleotide sequence: TGCAGCGTTGAGTCGACCGGGCAGGGCAAAAACATTCAGTACTTC. The rearrangement joins TRBV29-1 to TRBJ2-4, with a tentative D call TRBD1 (5 bases). CDR3 size: 15 residues. Trimming removed 3 bases at V and 3 bases at J, with 15 bases between. Germline V gives CDR1 SQVTM, CDR2 ANQGSEA.

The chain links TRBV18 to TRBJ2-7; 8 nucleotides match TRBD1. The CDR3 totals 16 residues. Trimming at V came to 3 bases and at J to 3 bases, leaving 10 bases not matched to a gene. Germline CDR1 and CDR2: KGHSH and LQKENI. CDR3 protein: CASSPRDRHIRYEQYF. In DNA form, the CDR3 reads TGTGCCAGCTCACCCCGGGACAGGCACATTCGCTACGAGCAGTACTTC.

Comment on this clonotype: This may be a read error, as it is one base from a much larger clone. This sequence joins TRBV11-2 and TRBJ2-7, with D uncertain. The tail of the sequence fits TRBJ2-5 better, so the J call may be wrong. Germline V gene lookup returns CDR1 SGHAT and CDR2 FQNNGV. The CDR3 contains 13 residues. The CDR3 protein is CASSSDNWETQYF. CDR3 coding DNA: TGTGCCAGCAGCTCAGATAACTGGGAGACCCAGTACTTC.

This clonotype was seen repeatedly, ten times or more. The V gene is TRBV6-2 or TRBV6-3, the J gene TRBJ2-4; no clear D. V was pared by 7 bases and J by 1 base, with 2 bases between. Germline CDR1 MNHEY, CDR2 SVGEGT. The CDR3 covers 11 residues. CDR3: CASTAKNIQYF. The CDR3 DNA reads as TGTGCCAGCACTGCCAAAAACATTCAGTACTTC.

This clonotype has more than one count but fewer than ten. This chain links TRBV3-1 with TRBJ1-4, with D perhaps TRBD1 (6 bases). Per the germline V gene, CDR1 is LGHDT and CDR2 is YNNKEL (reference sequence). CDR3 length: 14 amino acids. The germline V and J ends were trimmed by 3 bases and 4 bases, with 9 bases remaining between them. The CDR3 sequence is CASSQGALNEKLFF. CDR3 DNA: TGTGCCAGCAGCCAGGGGGCCCTTAATGAAAAACTGTTTTTT.

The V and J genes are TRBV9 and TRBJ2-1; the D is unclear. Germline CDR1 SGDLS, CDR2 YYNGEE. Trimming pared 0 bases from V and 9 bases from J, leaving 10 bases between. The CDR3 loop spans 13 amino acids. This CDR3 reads CASSVVLVTEQFF. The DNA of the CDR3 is TGTGCCAGCAGCGTAGTTCTAGTCACTGAGCAGTTCTTC.

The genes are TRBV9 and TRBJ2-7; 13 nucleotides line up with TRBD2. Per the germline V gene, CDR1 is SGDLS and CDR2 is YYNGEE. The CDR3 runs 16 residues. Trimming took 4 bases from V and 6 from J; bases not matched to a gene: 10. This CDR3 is CASSPFMGLAGTEQYF. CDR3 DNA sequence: TGTGCCAGCAGCCCTTTTATGGGACTAGCGGGAACCGAGCAGTACTTC.

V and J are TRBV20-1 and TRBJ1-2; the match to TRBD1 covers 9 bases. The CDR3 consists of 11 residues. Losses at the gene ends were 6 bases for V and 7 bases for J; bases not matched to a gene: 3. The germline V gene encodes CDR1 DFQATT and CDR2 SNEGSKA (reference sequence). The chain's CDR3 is CSAKGQGGYTF. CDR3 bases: TGCAGTGCGAAGGGACAGGGTGGCTACACCTTC.

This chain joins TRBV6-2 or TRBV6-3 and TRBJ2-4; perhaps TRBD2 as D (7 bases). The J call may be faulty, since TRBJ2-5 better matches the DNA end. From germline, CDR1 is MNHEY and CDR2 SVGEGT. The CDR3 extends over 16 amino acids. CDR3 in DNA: TGTGCCAGCAGGCGAAGAGGGGACATGGGAGGGGAGACCCAGTACTTC. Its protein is CASRRRGDMGGETQYF.